These T cell receptor beta chains were read from a single sample in a study of T cell responses to AZD1222 COVID-19 vaccine. The table came from immunoSEQ multiplex PCR; TCRdb's copy has only in-frame clones and leaves some out. The sample holds more than 130,000 clones, around nine tenths seen once. Sample: peripheral blood, taken on day 0 of AZD1222 vaccination. The source of these receptors is an adult in good health. The CDR3 runs from the conserved cysteine through the conserved F or W. A D gene is named only where the DNA matches it firmly. Some rows mark clone size as missing; the rest say once, few, many or name a class of expanded clone.

TRBV2	NA	10	NA	TRBJ1-2	TGTGCCAGCACGCGAGGCGGCTACACCTTC	CASTRGGYTF
TRBV4-1	NA	17	TRBD2	TRBJ2-5	TGCGCCAGCAGCCACCCCCAGATACTAGCGGGAGTAGAGACCCAGTACTTC	CASSHPQILAGVETQYF
TRBV20-1	NA	16	TRBD2	TRBJ2-3	TGCAGTGCTAGTCCCCTAGCGGGAGGAGGGACAGATACGCAGTATTTT	CSASPLAGGGTDTQYF
TRBV7-9	NA	16	NA	TRBJ2-5	TGTGCCAGCAGTCCAAGTTTGACTCTTTTACAAGAGACCCAGTACTTC	CASSPSLTLLQETQYF
TRBV19	NA	14	NA	TRBJ2-3	TGTGCCAGTAAGAGTGGGGGCAACACAGATACGCAGTATTTT	CASKSGGNTDTQYF
TRBV7-2	NA	14	NA	TRBJ2-2	TGTGCCAGCAGCTTAGATAGGGCCCCCGGGGAGCTGTTTTTT	CASSLDRAPGELFF
TRBV5-1	NA	14	TRBD1	TRBJ1-2	TGCGCCAGCAGCCAGGACAGGGGCAACTATGGCTACACCTTC	CASSQDRGNYGYTF
TRBV7-8	NA	16	TRBD2	TRBJ2-3	TGTGCCAGCAGCTCTATTAGCGGGGGCCTCGCAGATACGCAGTATTTT	CASSSISGGLADTQYF
TRBV2	NA	16	NA	TRBJ1-3	TGTGCCAGCAGTGAGCCTCCCGGGACGGTTATAAACACCATATATTTT	CASSEPPGTVINTIYF
TRBV9	NA	18	TRBD1	TRBJ1-3	TGTGCCAGCAGCTCTAGGAACAGGGGCGCCGACTCTGGAAACACCATATATTTT	CASSSRNRGADSGNTIYF
TRBV7-2	NA	17	TRBD2	TRBJ2-2	TGTGCCAGCAGCTTAGCGAGCCGGGAGGGCCTCACCGGGGAGCTGTTTTTT	CASSLASREGLTGELFF
TRBV5-5	NA	17	NA	TRBJ2-1	TGTGCCAGCAGCTGGACAGTAATCGACAGGATTAAGAATGAGCAGTTCTTC	CASSWTVIDRIKNEQFF
TRBV12-3/TRBV12-4	NA	13	NA	TRBJ2-4	TGTGCCAGCAGGGGATCGGGGTCGAACATTCAGTACTTC	CASRGSGSNIQYF
TRBV5-3	NA	15	TRBD1	TRBJ1-2	TGTGCCAGAAGCTGCTACAGGGGTACGGACTATGGCTACACCTTC	CARSCYRGTDYGYTF
TRBV9	NA	17	TRBD2	TRBJ2-1	TGTGCCAGCAGCGTAGTTGCTAGCGGCGGGGTTTACAATGAGCAGTTCTTC	CASSVVASGGVYNEQFF
TRBV19	once	13	NA	TRBJ2-7	TGTGCCAGTAGTCTATTGTCTGGGGGGGAGCAGTACTTC	CASSLLSGGEQYF
TRBV4-3	NA	14	NA	TRBJ2-2	TGCGCCAGCAGTCTTGAACAGGGATCCGGGGAGCTGTTTTTT	CASSLEQGSGELFF
TRBV7-9	NA	15	NA	TRBJ2-7	TGTGCCAGCAGCCGATCTACAGGGTTGAGCTACGAGCAGTACTTC	CASSRSTGLSYEQYF
TRBV7-8	NA	13	NA	TRBJ1-2	TGTGCCAGCAGCTTAGCGCGAGGCTATGGCTACACCTTC	CASSLARGYGYTF
TRBV7-9	NA	15	TRBD1	TRBJ1-4	TGTGCCAGCACCAAAGGGGACAGGGGAAATGAAAAACTGTTTTTT	CASTKGDRGNEKLFF
TRBV6-5	NA	13	NA	TRBJ2-3	TGTGCCAGCATTCGGGGGAACACAGATACGCAGTATTTT	CASIRGNTDTQYF
TRBV2	NA	14	NA	TRBJ1-5	TGTGCCAGCCGGGGAGACCGGGGCAATCAGCCCCAGCATTTT	CASRGDRGNQPQHF